Reported below is one TCR beta chain. Its antigen remains unidentified. The sample belongs to a study of monozygotic twins with cystic fibrosis. Study background: With about 15 PCR cycles, barcoded libraries came from about 3 micrograms of fragmented DNA. The study, taken as a whole, reports: Shared CDR3 numbers were not associated with age, concordance or severity. Median Simpson clonality of approximately 0.0091 suggested naive T cells predominated.

Data came from immunoSEQ multiplex PCR; TCRdb stores just in-frame clones and leaves some out. The sample holds about 35,000 clones; approximately 70% are singletons and the top ten take around 0.73%. Germline-derived CDR1 and CDR2 are MNHEY and SMNVEV (reference sequence). With V trimmed by 2 bases and J by 7 bases, 8 bases remained unmatched. The CDR3 sequence is 15 residues long. V usage is TRBV27 and J usage is TRBJ2-1; 7 nucleotides line up with TRBD2. The clonotype originates from a girl aged 5-17 years with cystic fibrosis. Sequenced: blood. CDR3 in amino acids: CASSLLAGVRNEQFF. In nucleotides, the CDR3 is TGTGCCAGCAGTTTACTTGCGGGGGTGCGGAATGAGCAGTTCTTC.